These 16 T cell receptor beta chains came from one sample sequenced in a study of CD8+ T cells in alopecia areata (dated by TCRdb to 2016 to 2019). The library was prepared using the immunoSEQ multiplex PCR assay. RNA was extracted from all samples and reverse transcribed into cDNA, which served as template for TCR sequencing. In its TCRdb copy, this immuneACCESS table keeps in-frame sequences only and misses some clones. Where compared with another copy, unresolved V genes explain less than half of these, and the others have no known cause. This sample lists some 170,000 clones; about 67% were detected once. Of the sample, roughly an eighth falls within the top ten clones. This sample's time point label indicates: baseline before oral tofacitinib. Source: CD8+ T cells sorted from blood, taken at week 0. Every receptor here comes from a human donor with alopecia areata.

In its sample, this clone was seen a few times. The chain joins TRBV28 to TRBJ2-6; 7 bases map to TRBD2. Germline assignment: CDR1 MDHEN and CDR2 SYDVKM. V was clipped by 2 bases and J by 4 bases; unmatched bases: 5. The CDR3 has 16 residues. The CDR3 reads CASSLGRGSGANVLTF. For the CDR3, the DNA is TGTGCCAGCAGTTTAGGGCGGGGGTCCGGGGCCAACGTCCTGACTTTC.

The sample holds a few counts of this clone. This rearrangement joins TRBV5-6 to TRBJ1-2; unclear D gene. The V end lost 2 bases, the J end lost 1 base, and 9 bases lay between the germline ends. Germline V gives CDR1 SGHDT, CDR2 YYEEEE. The CDR3 has 14 amino acids. This CDR3 reads CASSLMTVNYGYTF. CDR3 DNA: TGTGCCAGCAGCTTAATGACGGTTAACTATGGCTACACCTTC.

The genes are TRBV7-9 and TRBJ2-1, with D perhaps TRBD2 (5 bases). Trimming cost V 4 bases and J 9 bases, with 13 bases left between them. In germline, CDR1 is SEHNR, CDR2 FQNEAQ (reference sequence). The CDR3 length is 13 residues. The DNA for the CDR3 is TGTGCCAGCAGCTCCCTCCCCCGGGGTGAGCAGTTCTTC. Its protein is CASSSLPRGEQFF.

The CDR3 bases are TGTGCCACCAGCAGACTGCGTTACCAAGAGACCCAGTACTTC. Protein sequence: CATSRLRYQETQYF. This chain uses TRBV15 with TRBJ2-5; no definite D call. CDR3 length equals 14 residues. The V gene lost 2 bases and the J gene lost 0 bases, with 7 bases spanning the gap. CDR1 and CDR2 (germline): LNHNV, YYDKDF (reference sequence).

CDR3 in amino acids: CASSSLNEKLFF. For the CDR3, the DNA is TGTGCCAGCAGCTCCCTTAATGAAAAACTGTTTTTT. The chain recombines TRBV7-6 with TRBJ1-4, with D unclear. V was trimmed by 4 bases and J by 4 bases, leaving 4 bases between them. Per germline, CDR1 SGHVS and CDR2 FNYEAQ. This CDR3 contains 12 residues.

The chain links TRBV6-5 to TRBJ1-6; 8 bases are a match to TRBD1. In germline, CDR1 is MNHEY, CDR2 SVGAGI. This CDR3 region has 14 residues. The ends lost 10 bases at V and 6 bases at J; junction bases unmatched: 8. The CDR3 is CATLGQAFNSPLHF. CDR3 sequence (DNA): TGTGCCACCCTGGGACAGGCGTTTAATTCACCCCTCCACTTT.

The chain employs TRBV2 and TRBJ1-2; tentative D call: TRBD1 (6 bases). Trimming left V 0 bases short and J 7 bases short, with 15 bases between. Germline lookup yields CDR1 SNHLY and CDR2 FYNNEI. CDR3 length: 15 residues. CDR3 nucleotide sequence: TGTGCCAGCAGTGAAGCGCGATTGGGGGCTGGTGGCTACACCTTC. Its protein is CASSEARLGAGGYTF.

This chain connects TRBV11-1 to TRBJ2-7, with TRBD1 matching over 8 bases. The V gene end was trimmed by 3 bases and the J gene end by 0 bases; junction bases not matched to a gene: 4. The CDR3 sequence is 15 residues long. Looked up from germline, CDR1 is SGHAT and CDR2 is FQDESV (reference sequence). The CDR3 DNA is TGTGCCAGCAGCTTGAAGACAGGGGTCTCCTACGAGCAGTACTTC. Translated: CASSLKTGVSYEQYF.

The chain joins TRBV5-6 to TRBJ2-3; 11 nucleotides align to TRBD1. The CDR3 has 16 amino acids. The germline CDR1 and CDR2 sequences are SGHDT and YYEEEE. V lost 3 bases and J lost 4; bases outside the gene matches: 7. The CDR3 protein is CASSWDRGRLADTQYF. Written as DNA, the CDR3 is TGTGCCAGCAGCTGGGACAGGGGGAGATTAGCAGATACGCAGTATTTT.

This clone was observed once. The rearrangement uses TRBV14 and TRBJ2-3; 8 bases are shared with TRBD2. The germline V gene encodes CDR1 SGHDN and CDR2 FVKESK. V was pared by 7 bases and J by 7 bases, with 13 bases of the junction left unmatched. This CDR3 region has 15 residues. Here the CDR3 DNA reads TGTGCCAGCACGGCGGGGGGCTCGGAGGGGAATACGCAGTATTTT. Translation: CASTAGGSEGNTQYF.

V gene TRBV30 combines with J gene TRBJ2-1; D perhaps matches TRBD1 (5 bases). This CDR3 has 12 residues. V was pared by 3 bases and J by 8 bases, with 11 bases between. Germline V gene lookup returns CDR1 GTSNPN and CDR2 SVGIG (reference sequence). The DNA of the CDR3 is TGTGCCTGGAGCAGGGTAGGTGATGAGCAGTTCTTC. Protein: CAWSRVGDEQFF.

The chain recombines TRBV27 with TRBJ1-5, with TRBD1 matching 9 bases. In germline, CDR1 is MNHEY, CDR2 SMNVEV (reference sequence). The CDR3 extends over 17 amino acids. J lost 1 base, V lost 10 bases, and 14 bases had no gene match. The CDR3 region is CATKSRDRVGSNQPQHF. The CDR3 nucleotides are TGTGCCACCAAGTCCCGGGACAGGGTTGGAAGCAATCAGCCCCAGCATTTT.

The rearrangement uses TRBV29-1 and TRBJ2-6; 8 positions agree with TRBD2. The CDR3 loop spans 15 amino acids. With V trimmed by 3 bases and J by 2 bases, 3 bases remained unmatched. CDR1 and CDR2 (germline): SQVTM, ANQGSEA. CDR3 in amino acids: CSVEAGGTGANVLTF. CDR3 coding DNA: TGCAGCGTTGAGGCGGGGGGAACTGGGGCCAACGTCCTGACTTTC.

The CDR3 reads CASSLSGQPQETQYF. Written as DNA, the CDR3 is TGTGCCAGCAGTTTAAGTGGACAGCCCCAAGAGACCCAGTACTTC. The chain carries TRBV6-1 and TRBJ2-5; possible D gene TRBD1, 6 bases. The CDR3 has 15 residues. Germline values: CDR1 MNHNS, CDR2 SASEGT. Trimming cost V 5 bases and J 1 base, with 14 bases left between them.

This chain links TRBV6-1 with TRBJ2-7, with D unresolved. Deletions cut 10 bases from V and 3 bases from J, with 16 bases between. The CDR3 is 13 amino acids. Germline loops: CDR1 MNHNS, CDR2 SASEGT. The CDR3 protein is CATGPMGNYEQYF. The CDR3 bases are TGTGCCACCGGGCCCATGGGGAACTACGAGCAGTACTTC.

This clone was detected only once. The rearrangement uses TRBV18 and TRBJ2-5, with a weak D call TRBD1 (6 bases). Trimming took 3 bases from V and 1 from J, leaving 12 bases between them. The germline V gene encodes CDR1 KGHSH and CDR2 LQKENI. The CDR3 extends over 15 amino acids. The CDR3 is CASSPRQGIQETQYF. CDR3 coding DNA: TGTGCCAGCTCACCGCGCCAGGGGATCCAAGAGACCCAGTACTTC.